These 2 T cell receptor beta chains originate from one sample sequenced in a study of T-cell memory formation after mild COVID-19. TCRdb analysed the 5' RACE reads with MiXCR anew, one entry per CDR3 protein. The repertoire consists of a few hundred thousand distinct CDR3 sequences, with approximately 27% occurring once and the leading ten covering about 13%. The source material was PBMCs or a T cell subset sorted from them (not recorded which). The receptors here all came from an adult woman who had mild COVID-19 (a few samples of this study predate the infection). Cell type and time point are not known.

This chain uses TRBV7-2 with TRBJ2-5, with D possibly TRBD1 on 6 matching bases. This CDR3 has 15 amino acids. Germline-derived CDR1 and CDR2 are SGHTA and FQGNSA. The V gene lost 1 base and the J gene lost 7 bases, with 16 bases spanning the gap. The CDR3 DNA sequence: TGTGCCAGCAGCTTAGACAGGGCCCCAGTTGCGACCCAGTACTTC. It yields the protein CASSLDRAPVATQYF.

V is TRBV4-1 and J is TRBJ1-2; maybe TRBD1 (5 bases). This CDR3 region has 13 residues. V was pared by 5 bases and J by 5 bases, with 12 bases between. Germline V gene data show CDR1 as MGHRA and CDR2 as YSYEKL. CDR3 DNA: TGCGCCAGCAGCTATGGGACCGAATATGGCTACACCTTC. Translating it yields CASSYGTEYGYTF.